The clone carrying this TCR beta chain showed up many times. The antigen is undetermined. The sample comes from a study of regulatory T cells in long-lasting Graves disease. Study conclusions and caveats: Because few samples were included, accuracy may have been lower.

There are 15 residues in the CDR3. Trimming removed 7 bases from V and 6 bases from J, with 18 bases in between. Arm-PCR of CDR3 regions and iRepertoire HTBI primers were the basis on which TCR beta libraries were built. TCRdb passed the multiplex PCR reads through MiXCR, listing each CDR3 protein once. Of 390,000 or so distinct CDR3 sequences in the sample, 23% were seen once. Indicated time point: persistent/refractory GD, antithyroid drugs over 5 years with positive TRAb. Generation of the TCR library employed RNA extracted from PBMCs. The material was peripheral blood mononuclear cells (PBMCs), obtained when the disease was refractory, from a patient treated with antithyroid drugs. The rearrangement links TRBV12-3 or TRBV12-4 to TRBJ2-2; D is possibly TRBD1 (6 bases). This clonotype was obtained from a woman in her forties with Graves disease. CDR3 amino acids: CASTTGRGRAGELFF. In nucleotides, the CDR3 is TGTGCCAGCACCACCGGCAGGGGTAGGGCCGGGGAGCTGTTTTTT.